This passage covers 4 T cell receptor beta chains from one sample sequenced in a study of shared clonotypes between healthy human individuals. The repertoire was sequenced with immunoSEQ multiplex PCR; TCRdb's copy has only in-frame clones and lacks some. The data show some 740,000 clones, 90% to 95% seen once. Positively selected for CCR7, the CD45RO-negative cells used as naive CD8 cells excluded terminally differentiated effector memory CD45RA+ cells. Sample: naive CD8+ T cells sorted from blood. These receptors came from a man younger than 45 in good health.

This clone was observed a handful of times. The V call is TRBV29-1, the J call TRBJ1-1; D remains ambiguous. From germline, CDR1 is SQVTM and CDR2 ANQGSEA. Trimming removed 0 bases from V and 1 base from J, with 6 bases in between. This CDR3 has 13 amino acids. The CDR3, as DNA: TGCAGCGTTGAAGAAGTTGGGAACACTGAAGCTTTCTTT. This sequence encodes CSVEEVGNTEAFF. Full variable domain (missing parts from reference TRBV29-1 and TRBJ1-1): SAVISQKPSRDICQRGTSLTIQCQVDSQVTMMFWYRQQPGQSLTLIATANQGSEATYESGFVIDKFPISRPNLTFSTLTVSNMSPEDSSIYLCSVEEVGNTEAFFGQGTRLTVV.

This clone was recorded only once. The chain is built from TRBV27 and TRBJ2-7, with D possibly called TRBD1 or TRBD2 (6 bases each). Germline CDR1 reads MNHEY; CDR2 reads SMNVEV (reference sequence). The CDR3 extends over 11 amino acids. V was shortened by 4 bases and J by 6 bases, with 7 bases between the two germline ends. The CDR3 protein is CASSWGAEQYF. The DNA of the CDR3 is TGTGCCAGCAGTTGGGGGGCCGAGCAGTACTTC.

The V gene is TRBV5-1, the J gene TRBJ2-1; 7 bases line up with TRBD2. The CDR3 consists of 15 residues. Germline CDR1 is SGHRS and CDR2 is YFSETQ. Trimming cost V 0 bases and J 3 bases; bases outside gene matches: 3. The CDR3 region has the DNA TGCGCCAGCAGCTTGGCAAGCGGGAACTACAATGAGCAGTTCTTC. Its protein is CASSLASGNYNEQFF.

The chain couples TRBV6-5 to TRBJ1-2; a weak D match, TRBD1 (6 bases). Trimming removed 5 bases from V and 6 bases from J, with 13 bases in between. The germline V gene has CDR1 MNHEY and CDR2 SVGAGI. CDR3 length: 13 residues. The DNA for the CDR3 is TGTGCCAGCAGTAGCGGACAGTGGCATGGCTACACCTTC. This sequence encodes CASSSGQWHGYTF.